The clone carrying this TCR beta chain has more than one count but fewer than ten. The antigen remains unidentified. This CDR3 has 13 amino acids. The germline V and J ends were trimmed by 3 bases and 7 bases, with 12 bases remaining between them. This sample is drawn from a study of blood T cells in healthy people across ages. Study results and limitations: Significant beta diversity loss was already apparent by age 40, declining roughly linearly. From one million sequenced T cells, diversity estimates were lower bounds.

Isolation per sample recovered at least 6.5 million PBMCs. PCR was performed a second time for about 6 to 12 cycles using a sample-barcoded 5' primer and a J-beta primer mix. TCRdb re-called the 5' RACE reads through MiXCR, storing one row per CDR3 protein. This table has more than 800,000 distinct CDR3 sequences, around 28% appearing once. The TCR sequence derives from a woman at least 80 years old in good health. The chain has TRBV12-3 or TRBV12-4 and TRBJ1-1; D is uncertain. The sample comprised blood. The CDR3 DNA reads as TGTGCCAGCAGTTTGAGTCTTGGGAATGAAGCTTTCTTT. The encoded protein is CASSLSLGNEAFF.